This T cell receptor (beta chain) was observed in a study of blood T cells in healthy people across ages. General study findings and limits: It was found that TCR beta diversity correlated strongly with the percentage of naive T cells. When set beside aged donors, long-lived donors presented more naive CD4+ cells and higher diversity. Possibly confounding the expanded clonotype changes was the fact that donor CMV status was unknown.

The V segment lost 0 bases and the J segment 3 bases; nucleotides outside the gene matches: 6. The CDR3 is 18 residues long. CDR1 and CDR2 from the germline V gene are LGHNA and YSLEER. A second PCR of about 6 to 12 cycles used a sample-barcoded 5' primer and a J-beta primer mix. TCRdb re-called the 5' RACE reads through MiXCR, storing one row per CDR3 protein. The table records 600,000 to 850,000 distinct CDR3 sequences, approximately 43% of them present only once. This clonotype was counted a few times. Its specificity is unknown. The sample was blood. The chain joins TRBV4-3 to TRBJ2-4; 12 positions agree with TRBD1. The clonotype comes from a woman aged 60-70 years in good health. In DNA, the CDR3 is TGCGCCAGCAGCCAAGAAGGGACAGGGGGCGCTGACAAAAACATTCAGTACTTC. Amino acids: CASSQEGTGGADKNIQYF.